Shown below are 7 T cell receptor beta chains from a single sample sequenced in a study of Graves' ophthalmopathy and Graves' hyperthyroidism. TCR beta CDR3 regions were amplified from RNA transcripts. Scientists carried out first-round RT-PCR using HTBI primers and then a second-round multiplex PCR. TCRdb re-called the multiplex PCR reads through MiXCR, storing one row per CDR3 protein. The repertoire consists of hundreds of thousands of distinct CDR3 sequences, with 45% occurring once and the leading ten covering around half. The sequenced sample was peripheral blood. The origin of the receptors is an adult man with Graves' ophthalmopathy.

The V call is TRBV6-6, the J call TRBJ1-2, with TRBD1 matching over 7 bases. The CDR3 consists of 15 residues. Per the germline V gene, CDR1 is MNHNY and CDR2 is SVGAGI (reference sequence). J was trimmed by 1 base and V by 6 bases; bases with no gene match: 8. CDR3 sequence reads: CASRQGVYNNYGYTF. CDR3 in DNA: TGTGCCAGCAGGCAGGGGGTCTACAATAACTATGGCTACACCTTC.

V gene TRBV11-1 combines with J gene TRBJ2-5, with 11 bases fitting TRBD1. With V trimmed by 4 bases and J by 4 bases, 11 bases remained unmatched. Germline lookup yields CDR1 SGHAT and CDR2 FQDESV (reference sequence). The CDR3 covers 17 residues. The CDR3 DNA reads TGTGCCAGCAGCTCTCCGGACAGGGGGCTAGTAGGAGAGACCCAGTACTTC. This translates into CASSSPDRGLVGETQYF.

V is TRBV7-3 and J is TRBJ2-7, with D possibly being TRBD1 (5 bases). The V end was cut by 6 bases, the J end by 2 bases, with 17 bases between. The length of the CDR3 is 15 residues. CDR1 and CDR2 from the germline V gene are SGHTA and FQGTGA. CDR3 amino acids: CASSLRDSPPYEQYF. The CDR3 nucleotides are TGTGCCAGCAGTCTGAGAGACAGTCCCCCCTACGAGCAGTACTTC.

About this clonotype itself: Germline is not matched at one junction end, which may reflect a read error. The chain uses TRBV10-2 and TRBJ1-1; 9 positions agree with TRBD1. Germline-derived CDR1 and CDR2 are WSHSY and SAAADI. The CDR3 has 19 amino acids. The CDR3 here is CASSLAASGGDREDTEAFF. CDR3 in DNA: TGTGCCAGCAGCTTAGCGGCCAGCGGGGGGGACAGGGAAGACACTGAAGCTTTCTTT.

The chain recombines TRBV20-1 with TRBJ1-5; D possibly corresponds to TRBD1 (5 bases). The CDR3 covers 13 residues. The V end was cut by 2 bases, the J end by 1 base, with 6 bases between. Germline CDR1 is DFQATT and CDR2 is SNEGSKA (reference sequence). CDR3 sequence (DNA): TGCAGTGCTAGATGGGACAGCAATCAGCCCCAGCATTTT. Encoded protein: CSARWDSNQPQHF.

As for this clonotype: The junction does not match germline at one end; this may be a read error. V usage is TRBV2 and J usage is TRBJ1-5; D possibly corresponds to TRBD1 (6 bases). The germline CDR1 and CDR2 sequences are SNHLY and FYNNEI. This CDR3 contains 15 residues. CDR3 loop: CASMWRDTSNQPRHF. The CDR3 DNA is TGTGCCAGCATGTGGAGGGACACTAGCAATCAGCCCCGGCATTTT.

The CDR3 DNA follows: TGTGCCAGCAGCTCCGACTATCAAGAGACCCAGTACTTC. Translating it yields CASSSDYQETQYF. V is TRBV4-2 and J is TRBJ2-5; possibly TRBD2 for D (5 bases). There are 13 residues in the CDR3. Germline V gene sequence: CDR1 LGHNA, CDR2 YNFKEQ. Trimming removed 5 bases at V and 2 bases at J, with 9 bases between.